This T cell receptor beta chain was recovered during a study of PD-1 blockade in mismatch repair-deficient tumors. Germline V CDR1 and CDR2: LNHDA, SQIVND (reference sequence). The CDR3 is 18 residues long. V was clipped by 3 bases and J by 2 bases; unmatched bases: 12. Repertoires were generated with immunoSEQ multiplex PCR, while TCRdb's copy carries only in-frame clones and drops some. The sample gives about 120,000 clones, around 83% of which show up once; less than 15% is in the top ten. The sequence was obtained from an adult with mismatch repair-deficient cancer. V and J are TRBV19 and TRBJ2-1; the match to TRBD1 covers 8 bases. The specimen comprised peripheral blood, sampled 44 weeks after starting pembrolizumab. The CDR3 reads CASSITYRRGLPYNEQFF. CDR3 DNA sequence: TGTGCCAGTAGTATCACCTATCGCAGGGGGCTCCCCTACAATGAGCAGTTCTTC.